The rows below give T cell receptor beta chains drawn from one sample of a study of CD8 T cells in Susac syndrome. TCRdb used MiXCR to reprocess the immunoSEQ multiplex PCR reads, holding one entry per CDR3 protein. Of approximately 160,000 distinct CDR3 sequences listed, roughly 95% were seen once; the top ten hold over 0.09%. Input material: CD4+ T cells from PBMCs. The receptors were gathered from a human donor with multiple sclerosis. CDR3s include the opening cysteine and the closing phenylalanine or tryptophan. D genes are given only for firm matches. Some rows mark clone size as missing; the rest say once, few, many or name a class of expanded clone.

D,V,J,size,CDR3,DNA
NA,TRBV4-3,TRBJ2-1,NA,CASSQAQRQRYNEQFF,TGCGCCAGCAGCCAAGCACAGCGGCAACGATACAATGAGCAGTTCTTC
NA,TRBV29-1,TRBJ1-5,NA,CSVVVGRSGQPQHF,TGCAGCGTTGTAGTAGGAAGGTCCGGTCAGCCCCAGCATTTT
NA,TRBV10-3,TRBJ1-5,NA,CAIRNREVGNQPQHF,TGTGCCATCAGGAACAGGGAGGTCGGCAATCAGCCCCAGCATTTT
TRBD2,TRBV6-2/TRBV6-3,TRBJ2-5,NA,CASSAITSGGYQETQYF,TGTGCCAGCAGCGCGATTACTAGCGGGGGGTACCAAGAGACCCAGTACTTC
NA,TRBV7-8,TRBJ2-5,NA,CASSLGALLQETQYF,TGTGCCAGCAGCTTAGGGGCCTTGCTCCAAGAGACCCAGTACTTC
NA,TRBV6-5,TRBJ2-2,NA,CASSFWGVRTGELFF,TGTGCCAGCAGTTTTTGGGGGGTCAGAACCGGGGAGCTGTTTTTT
TRBD1,TRBV18,TRBJ1-2,NA,CATVVRDREGYTF,TGTGCCACCGTCGTCCGGGACAGGGAAGGCTACACCTTC
TRBD1,TRBV25-1,TRBJ2-3,NA,CASSEGQVADTQYF,TGTGCCAGCAGTGAAGGACAGGTTGCAGATACGCAGTATTTT
NA,TRBV29-1,TRBJ2-7,NA,CSAGVGTYEQYF,TGCAGCGCCGGGGTCGGAACCTACGAGCAGTACTTC
TRBD1,TRBV7-2,TRBJ2-1,NA,CASTKTGLHYNEQFF,TGTGCCAGCACCAAGACAGGGCTCCATTACAATGAGCAGTTCTTC
NA,TRBV11-2,TRBJ2-4,NA,CASSFPANIQYF,TGTGCCAGCAGCTTCCCCGCGAACATTCAGTACTTC
TRBD1,TRBV19,TRBJ1-2,NA,CASSIQGARGYTF,TGTGCCAGTAGTATACAGGGGGCCCGGGGCTACACCTTC
TRBD1,TRBV6-1,TRBJ1-1,NA,CASEWTGRPNTEAFF,TGTGCCAGCGAATGGACAGGACGACCTAACACTGAAGCTTTCTTT
NA,TRBV14,TRBJ2-1,NA,CASSQQISYNEQFF,TGTGCCAGCAGCCAACAGATCTCCTACAATGAGCAGTTCTTC
NA,TRBV6-5,TRBJ2-3,NA,CASSYSGTEGQYF,TGTGCCAGCAGTTACTCTGGAACAGAGGGGCAGTATTTT
NA,TRBV30,TRBJ2-4,NA,CAWSSGGTNIQYF,TGTGCCTGGAGTTCTGGAGGGACGAACATTCAGTACTTC
NA,TRBV15,TRBJ1-1,NA,CATSRRQANTEAFF,TGTGCCACCAGCCGAAGGCAGGCGAACACTGAAGCTTTCTTT
TRBD1,TRBV30,TRBJ1-3,once,CAWSPGQGHTIYF,TGTGCCTGGAGTCCAGGACAGGGACACACCATATATTTT
NA,TRBV20-1,TRBJ1-1,NA,CSARDWAGMNTEAFF,TGCAGTGCTAGAGATTGGGCAGGGATGAACACTGAAGCTTTCTTT
NA,TRBV5-6,TRBJ2-5,NA,CASSLEGTRETQYF,TGTGCCAGCAGCTTGGAGGGGACTCGGGAGACCCAGTACTTC
NA,TRBV28,TRBJ1-1,NA,CASSETRRSPYMNTEAFF,TGTGCCAGCAGTGAGACGCGCCGCTCACCCTATATGAACACTGAAGCTTTCTTT
NA,TRBV4-2,TRBJ1-2,NA,CASSQDRWGEPGRDNYGYTF,TGTGCCAGCAGCCAAGATCGTTGGGGAGAGCCCGGGCGGGATAACTATGGCTACACCTTC
NA,TRBV6-2/TRBV6-3,TRBJ2-2,NA,CASIPRANTGELFF,TGTGCCAGCATCCCCCGGGCGAACACCGGGGAGCTGTTTTTT
TRBD1,TRBV27,TRBJ2-3,NA,CASSLIDTGADTQYF,TGTGCCAGCAGTTTAATAGATACAGGGGCAGATACGCAGTATTTT